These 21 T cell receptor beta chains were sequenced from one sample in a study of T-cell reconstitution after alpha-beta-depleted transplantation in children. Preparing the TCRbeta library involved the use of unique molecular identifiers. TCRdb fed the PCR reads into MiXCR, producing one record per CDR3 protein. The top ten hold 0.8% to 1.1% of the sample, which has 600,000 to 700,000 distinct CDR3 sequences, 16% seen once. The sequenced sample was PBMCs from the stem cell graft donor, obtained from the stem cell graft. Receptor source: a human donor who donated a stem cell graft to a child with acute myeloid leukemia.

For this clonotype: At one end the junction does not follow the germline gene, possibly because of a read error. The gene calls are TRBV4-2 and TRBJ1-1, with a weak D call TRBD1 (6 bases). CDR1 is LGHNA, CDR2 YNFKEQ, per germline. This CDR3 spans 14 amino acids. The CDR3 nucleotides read TGTGCCAGGAGCCGAGGGACACTGAACACTGAAGCTTTCTTT. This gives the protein CARSRGTLNTEAFF.

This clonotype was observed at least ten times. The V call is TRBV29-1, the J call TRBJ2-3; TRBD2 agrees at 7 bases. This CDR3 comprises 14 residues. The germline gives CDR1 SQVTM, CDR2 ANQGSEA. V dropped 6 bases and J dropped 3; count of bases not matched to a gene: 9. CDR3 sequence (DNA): TGCAGCGTGAGGATGGGCGGGGGAACAGATACGCAGTATTTT. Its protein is CSVRMGGGTDTQYF.

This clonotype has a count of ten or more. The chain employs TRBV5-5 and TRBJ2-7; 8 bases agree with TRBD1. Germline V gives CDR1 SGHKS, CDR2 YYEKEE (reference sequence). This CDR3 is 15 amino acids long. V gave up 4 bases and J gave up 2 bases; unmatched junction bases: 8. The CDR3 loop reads CASSPGQGGAYEQYF. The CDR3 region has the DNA TGTGCCAGCAGCCCCGGACAGGGTGGGGCCTACGAGCAGTACTTC.

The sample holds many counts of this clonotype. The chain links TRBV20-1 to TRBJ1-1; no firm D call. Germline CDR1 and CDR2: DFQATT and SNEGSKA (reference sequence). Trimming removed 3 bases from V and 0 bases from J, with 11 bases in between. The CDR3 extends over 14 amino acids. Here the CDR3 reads CSARPDTMNTEAFF. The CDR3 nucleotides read TGCAGTGCTAGGCCCGACACAATGAACACTGAAGCTTTCTTT.

CDR3 region: CASTEWADSYNEQFF. In DNA form, the CDR3 reads TGCGCCAGCACCGAGTGGGCGGACTCCTACAATGAGCAGTTCTTC. The chain links TRBV5-1 to TRBJ2-1; D is undetermined. The CDR3 length is 15 residues. Germline CDR1 SGHRS, CDR2 YFSETQ. V lost 6 bases and J lost 0, with 13 bases in between. Supplemented by reference TRBV5-1 and TRBJ2-1, the full variable domain reads KAGVTQTPRYLIKTRGQQVTLSCSPISGHRSVSWYQQTPGQGLQFLFEYFSETQRNKGNFPGRFSGRQFSNSRSEMNVSTLELGDSALYLCASTEWADSYNEQFFGPGTRLTVL.

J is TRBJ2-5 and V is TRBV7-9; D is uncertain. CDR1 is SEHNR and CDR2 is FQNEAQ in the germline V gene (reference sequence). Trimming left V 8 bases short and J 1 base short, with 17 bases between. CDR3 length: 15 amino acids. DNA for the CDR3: TGTGCCAGCTGTAGGAACGGAATAATCCAAGAGACCCAGTACTTC. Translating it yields CASCRNGIIQETQYF.

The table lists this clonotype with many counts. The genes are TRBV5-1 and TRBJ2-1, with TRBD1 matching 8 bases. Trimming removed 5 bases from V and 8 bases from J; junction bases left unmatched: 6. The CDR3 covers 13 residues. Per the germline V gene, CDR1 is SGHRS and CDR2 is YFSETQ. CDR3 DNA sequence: TGCGCCAGCAGTGGACAGGGCGGAGATGAGCAGTTCTTC. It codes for CASSGQGGDEQFF.

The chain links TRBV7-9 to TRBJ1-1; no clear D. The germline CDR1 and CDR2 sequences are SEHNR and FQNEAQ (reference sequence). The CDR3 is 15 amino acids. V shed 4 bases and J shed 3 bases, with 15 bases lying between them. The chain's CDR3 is CASSSQDRGYTEAFF. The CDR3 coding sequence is TGTGCCAGCAGCTCCCAGGACCGCGGATACACTGAAGCTTTCTTT.

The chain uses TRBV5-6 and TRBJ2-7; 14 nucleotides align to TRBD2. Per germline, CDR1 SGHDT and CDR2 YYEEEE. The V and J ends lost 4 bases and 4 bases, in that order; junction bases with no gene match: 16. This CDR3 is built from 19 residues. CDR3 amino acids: CASSGWTADRTSGGYEQYV. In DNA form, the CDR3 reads TGTGCCAGCAGCGGATGGACGGCAGACCGGACTAGCGGGGGGTACGAGCAGTACGTC.

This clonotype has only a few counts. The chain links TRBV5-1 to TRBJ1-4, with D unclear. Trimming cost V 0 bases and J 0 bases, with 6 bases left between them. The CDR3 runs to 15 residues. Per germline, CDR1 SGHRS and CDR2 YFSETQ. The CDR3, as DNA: TGCGCCAGCAGCTTGGCCCCGTCAACTAATGAAAAACTGTTTTTT. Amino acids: CASSLAPSTNEKLFF.

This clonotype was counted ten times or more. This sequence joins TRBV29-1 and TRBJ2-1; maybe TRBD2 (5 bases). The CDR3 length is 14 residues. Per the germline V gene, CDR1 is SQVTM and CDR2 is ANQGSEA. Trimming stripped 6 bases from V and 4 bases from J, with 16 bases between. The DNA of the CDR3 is TGCAGCGTGTCCACTAGGCCCCAATACAATGAGCAGTTCTTC. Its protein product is CSVSTRPQYNEQFF.

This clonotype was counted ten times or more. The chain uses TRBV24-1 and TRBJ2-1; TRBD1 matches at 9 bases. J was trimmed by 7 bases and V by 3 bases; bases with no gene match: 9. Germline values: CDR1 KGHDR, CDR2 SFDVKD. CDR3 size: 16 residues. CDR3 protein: CATSDAGQGAGNEQFF. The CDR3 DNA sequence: TGTGCCACCAGTGATGCGGGACAGGGAGCGGGAAATGAGCAGTTCTTC.

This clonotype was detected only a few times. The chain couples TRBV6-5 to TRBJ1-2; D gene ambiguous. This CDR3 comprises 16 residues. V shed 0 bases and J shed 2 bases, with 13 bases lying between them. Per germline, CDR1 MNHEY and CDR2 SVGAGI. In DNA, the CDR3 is TGTGCCAGCAGTTACTCGATCTCAACAGAGAACTATGGCTACACCTTC. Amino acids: CASSYSISTENYGYTF.

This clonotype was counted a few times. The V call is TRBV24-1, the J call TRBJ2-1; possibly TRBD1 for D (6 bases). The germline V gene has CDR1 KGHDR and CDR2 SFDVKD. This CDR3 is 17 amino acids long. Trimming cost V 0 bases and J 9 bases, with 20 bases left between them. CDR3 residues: CATSDLRRNRELAEQFF. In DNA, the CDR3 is TGTGCCACCAGTGATTTGCGGCGGAACAGGGAGTTAGCTGAGCAGTTCTTC.

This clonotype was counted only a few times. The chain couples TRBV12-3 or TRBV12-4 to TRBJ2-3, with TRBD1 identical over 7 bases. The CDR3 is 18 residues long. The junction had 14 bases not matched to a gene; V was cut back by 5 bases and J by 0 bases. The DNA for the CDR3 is TGTGCCAGCAGTCTAACCGGGACAGCCAAACCTAGCACAGATACGCAGTATTTT. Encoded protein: CASSLTGTAKPSTDTQYF.

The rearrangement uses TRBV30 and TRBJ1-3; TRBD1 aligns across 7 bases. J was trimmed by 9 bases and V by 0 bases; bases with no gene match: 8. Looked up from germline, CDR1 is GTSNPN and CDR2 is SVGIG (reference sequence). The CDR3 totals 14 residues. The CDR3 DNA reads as TGTGCCTGGAGTGTGTTAGACAGGGCAGTCACCATATATTTT. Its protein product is CAWSVLDRAVTIYF.

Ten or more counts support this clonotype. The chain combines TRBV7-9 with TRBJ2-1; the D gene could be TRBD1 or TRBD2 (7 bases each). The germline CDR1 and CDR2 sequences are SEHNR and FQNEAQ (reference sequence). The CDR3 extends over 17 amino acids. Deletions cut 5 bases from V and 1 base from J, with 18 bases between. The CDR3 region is CASSGLGRGPSYNEQFF. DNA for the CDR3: TGTGCCAGCAGCGGCTTAGGGAGGGGGCCGTCCTACAATGAGCAGTTCTTC.

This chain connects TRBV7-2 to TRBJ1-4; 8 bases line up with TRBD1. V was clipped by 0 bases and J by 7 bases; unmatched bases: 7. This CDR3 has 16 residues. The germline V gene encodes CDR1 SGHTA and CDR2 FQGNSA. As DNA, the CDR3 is TGTGCCAGCAGCTTAGCCCTAGACAGGGGAGTTGAAAAACTGTTTTTT. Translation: CASSLALDRGVEKLFF. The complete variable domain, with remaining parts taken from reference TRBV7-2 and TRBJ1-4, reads GAGVSQSPSNKVTEKGKDVELRCDPISGHTALYWYRQSLGQGLEFLIYFQGNSAPDKSGLPSDRFSAERTGGSVSTLTIQRTQQEDSAVYLCASSLALDRGVEKLFFGSGTQLSVL.

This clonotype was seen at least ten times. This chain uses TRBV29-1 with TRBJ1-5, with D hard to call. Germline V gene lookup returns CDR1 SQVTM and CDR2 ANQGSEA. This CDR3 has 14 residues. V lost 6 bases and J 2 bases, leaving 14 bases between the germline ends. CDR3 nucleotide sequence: TGCAGCGTACTCCTCGGTTTAGGCAATCAGCCCCAGCATTTT. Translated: CSVLLGLGNQPQHF. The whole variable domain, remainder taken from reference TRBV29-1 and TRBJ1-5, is SAVISQKPSRDICQRGTSLTIQCQVDSQVTMMFWYRQQPGQSLTLIATANQGSEATYESGFVIDKFPISRPNLTFSTLTVSNMSPEDSSIYLCSVLLGLGNQPQHFGDGTRLSIL.

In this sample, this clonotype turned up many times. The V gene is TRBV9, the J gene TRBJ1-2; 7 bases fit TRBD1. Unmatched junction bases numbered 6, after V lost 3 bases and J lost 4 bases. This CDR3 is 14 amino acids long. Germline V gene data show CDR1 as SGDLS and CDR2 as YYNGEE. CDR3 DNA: TGTGCCAGCAGCGCGGAGACAGGGATCTATGGCTACACCTTC. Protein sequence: CASSAETGIYGYTF.

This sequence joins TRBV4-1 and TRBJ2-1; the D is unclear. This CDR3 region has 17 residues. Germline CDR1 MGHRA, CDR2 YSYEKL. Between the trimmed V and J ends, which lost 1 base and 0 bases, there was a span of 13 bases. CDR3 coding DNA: TGCGCCAGCAGCCAAGTATGGGGTTCGAGCTCCTACAATGAGCAGTTCTTC. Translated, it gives CASSQVWGSSSYNEQFF.